The following is a T cell receptor beta chain sequence with its context. V lost 0 bases and J lost 4, with 9 bases in between. This CDR3 is built from 14 residues. Germline V gene sequence: CDR1 MNHEY, CDR2 SMNVEV (reference sequence). The repertoire was sequenced with immunoSEQ multiplex PCR; TCRdb's copy has only in-frame clones and lacks some. This sample carries some 55,000 clones, around 80% of them seen once, and the ten largest clones take roughly 4%. This specimen comes from a study of OX40 agonist ivuxolimab in advanced cancers. This clonotype originated in an adult with an advanced solid tumor such as melanoma, head and neck, liver or kidney cancer. The rearrangement links TRBV27 to TRBJ1-2; D is ambiguous. The specimen comprised CD4+ or CD8+ T cells sorted from blood, sampled in a trial of the OX40 agonist ivuxolimab. CDR3 bases: TGTGCCAGCAGTTTATCAGGGTACAGCTATGGCTACACCTTC. Translated, it gives CASSLSGYSYGYTF.